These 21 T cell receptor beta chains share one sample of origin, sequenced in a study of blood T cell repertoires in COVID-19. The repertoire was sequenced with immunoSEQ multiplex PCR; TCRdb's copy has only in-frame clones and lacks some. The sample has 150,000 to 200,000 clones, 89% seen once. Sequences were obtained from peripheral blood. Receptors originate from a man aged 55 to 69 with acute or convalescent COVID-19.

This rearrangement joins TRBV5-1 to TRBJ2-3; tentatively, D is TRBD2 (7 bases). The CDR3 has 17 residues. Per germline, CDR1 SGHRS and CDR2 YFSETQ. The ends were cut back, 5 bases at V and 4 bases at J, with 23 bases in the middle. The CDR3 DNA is TGCGCCAGCAGGGGCGGGGGCCGAGGTAACCCAGCAGATACGCAGTATTTT. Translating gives CASRGGGRGNPADTQYF.

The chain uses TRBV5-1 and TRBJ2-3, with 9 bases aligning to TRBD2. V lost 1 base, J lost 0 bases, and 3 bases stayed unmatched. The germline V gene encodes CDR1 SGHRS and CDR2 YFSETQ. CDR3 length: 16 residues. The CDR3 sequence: CASSLWSGGSTDTQYF. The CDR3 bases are TGCGCCAGCAGCTTGTGGAGCGGGGGGAGCACAGATACGCAGTATTTT.

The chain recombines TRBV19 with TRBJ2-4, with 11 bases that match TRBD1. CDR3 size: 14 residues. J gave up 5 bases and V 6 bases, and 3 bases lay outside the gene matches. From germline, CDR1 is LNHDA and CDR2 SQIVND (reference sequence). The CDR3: CASRRTGGQNIQYF. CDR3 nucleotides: TGTGCCAGTAGACGGACAGGGGGCCAAAACATTCAGTACTTC.

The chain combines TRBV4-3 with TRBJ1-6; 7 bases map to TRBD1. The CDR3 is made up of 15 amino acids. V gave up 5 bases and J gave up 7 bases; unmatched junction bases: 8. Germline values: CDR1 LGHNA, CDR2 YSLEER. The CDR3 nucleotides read TGCGCCAGCAGCACCCGACAGGGAGGCAATTCACCCCTCCACTTT. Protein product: CASSTRQGGNSPLHF.

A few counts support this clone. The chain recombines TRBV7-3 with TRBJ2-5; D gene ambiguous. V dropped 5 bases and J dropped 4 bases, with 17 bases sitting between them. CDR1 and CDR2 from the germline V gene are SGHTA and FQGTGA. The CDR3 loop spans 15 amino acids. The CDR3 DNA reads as TGTGCCAGCAGCCCATCACACGGGTATGGAGAGACCCAGTACTTC. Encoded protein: CASSPSHGYGETQYF.

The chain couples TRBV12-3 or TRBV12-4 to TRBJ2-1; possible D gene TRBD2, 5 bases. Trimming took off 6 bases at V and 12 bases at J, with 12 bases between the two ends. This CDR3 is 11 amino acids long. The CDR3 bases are TGTGCCAGCAGCCGAGGGTCGGGGCAGTTCTTC. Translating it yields CASSRGSGQFF.

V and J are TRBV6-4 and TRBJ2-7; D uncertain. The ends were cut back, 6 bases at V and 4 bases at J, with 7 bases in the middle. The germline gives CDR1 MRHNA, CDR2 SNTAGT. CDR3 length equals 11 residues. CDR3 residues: CASRANYEQYF. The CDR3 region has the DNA TGTGCCAGCAGGGCAAATTACGAGCAGTACTTC.

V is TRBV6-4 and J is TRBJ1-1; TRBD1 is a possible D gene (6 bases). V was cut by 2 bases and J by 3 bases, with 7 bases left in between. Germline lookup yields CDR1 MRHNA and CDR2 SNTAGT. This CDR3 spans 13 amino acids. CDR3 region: CASSDGQHTEAFF. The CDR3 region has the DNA TGTGCCAGCAGTGACGGACAGCACACTGAAGCTTTCTTT.

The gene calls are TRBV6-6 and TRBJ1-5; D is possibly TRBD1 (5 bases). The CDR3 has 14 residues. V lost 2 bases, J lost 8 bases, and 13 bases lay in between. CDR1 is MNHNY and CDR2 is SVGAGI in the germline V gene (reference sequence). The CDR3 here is CASSYRGGLEPQHF. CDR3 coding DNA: TGTGCCAGCAGTTACAGGGGAGGGCTGGAGCCCCAGCATTTT.

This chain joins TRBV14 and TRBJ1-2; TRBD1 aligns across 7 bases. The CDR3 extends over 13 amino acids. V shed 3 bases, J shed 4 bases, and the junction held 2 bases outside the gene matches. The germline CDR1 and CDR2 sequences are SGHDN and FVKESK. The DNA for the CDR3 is TGTGCCAGCAGCCAGGGACAGCGCTATGGCTACACCTTC. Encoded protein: CASSQGQRYGYTF.

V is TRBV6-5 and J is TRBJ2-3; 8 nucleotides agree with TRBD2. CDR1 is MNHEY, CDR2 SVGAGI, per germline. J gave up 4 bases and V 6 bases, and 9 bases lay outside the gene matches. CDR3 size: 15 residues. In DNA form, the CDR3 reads TGTGCCAGCAGGCCGATTGTCGGGGGGGCAGATACGCAGTATTTT. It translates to CASRPIVGGADTQYF.

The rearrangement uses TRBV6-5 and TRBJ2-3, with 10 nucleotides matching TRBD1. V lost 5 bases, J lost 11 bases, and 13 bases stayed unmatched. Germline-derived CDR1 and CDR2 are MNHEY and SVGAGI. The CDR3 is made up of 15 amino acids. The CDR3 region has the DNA TGTGCCAGCAGTATGAGGACAGGGGGTATGGGGAGGCAGTATTTT. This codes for CASSMRTGGMGRQYF.

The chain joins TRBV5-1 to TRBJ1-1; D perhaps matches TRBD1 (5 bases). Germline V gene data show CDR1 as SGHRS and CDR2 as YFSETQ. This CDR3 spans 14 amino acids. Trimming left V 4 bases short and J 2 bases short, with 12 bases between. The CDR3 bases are TGCGCCAGCAGCGTCCATACAGGTAACACTGAAGCTTTCTTT. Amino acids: CASSVHTGNTEAFF.

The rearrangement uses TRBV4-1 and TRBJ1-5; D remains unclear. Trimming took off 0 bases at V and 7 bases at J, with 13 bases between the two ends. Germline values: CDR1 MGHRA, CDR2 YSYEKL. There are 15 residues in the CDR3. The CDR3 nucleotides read TGCGCCAGCAGCCAAGATCTGGTCAGTAACCAGCCCCAGCATTTT. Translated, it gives CASSQDLVSNQPQHF.

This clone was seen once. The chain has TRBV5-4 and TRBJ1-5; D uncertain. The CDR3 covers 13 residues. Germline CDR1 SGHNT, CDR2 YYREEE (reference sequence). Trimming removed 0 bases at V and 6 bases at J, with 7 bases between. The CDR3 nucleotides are TGTGCCAGCAGCTTGGACCACGGTCAGCCCCAGCATTTT. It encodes CASSLDHGQPQHF.

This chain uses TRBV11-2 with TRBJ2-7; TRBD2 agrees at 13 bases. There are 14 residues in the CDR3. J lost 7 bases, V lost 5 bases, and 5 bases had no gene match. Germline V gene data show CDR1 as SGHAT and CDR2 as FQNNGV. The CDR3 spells CASSPGLAGEEQYF. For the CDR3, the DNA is TGTGCCAGCAGCCCAGGACTAGCGGGGGAAGAGCAGTACTTC.

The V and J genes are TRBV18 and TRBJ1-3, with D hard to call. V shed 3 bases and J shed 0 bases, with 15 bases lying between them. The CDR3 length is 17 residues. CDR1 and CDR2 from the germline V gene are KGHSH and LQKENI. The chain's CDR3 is CASSPPAQSSSGNTIYF. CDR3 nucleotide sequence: TGTGCCAGCTCACCCCCCGCCCAGTCATCCTCTGGAAACACCATATATTTT. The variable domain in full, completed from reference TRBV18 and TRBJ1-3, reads NAGVMQNPRHLVRRRGQEARLRCSPMKGHSHVYWYRQLPEEGLKFMVYLQKENIIDESGMPKERFSAEFPKEGPSILRIQQVVRGDSAAYFCASSPPAQSSSGNTIYFGEGSWLTVV.

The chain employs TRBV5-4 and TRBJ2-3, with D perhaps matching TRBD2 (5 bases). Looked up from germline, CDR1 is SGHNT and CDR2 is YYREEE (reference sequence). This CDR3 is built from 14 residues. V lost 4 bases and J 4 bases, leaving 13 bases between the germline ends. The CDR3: CASSLDLGADTQYF. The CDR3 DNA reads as TGTGCCAGCAGCCTGGATTTGGGAGCAGATACGCAGTATTTT.

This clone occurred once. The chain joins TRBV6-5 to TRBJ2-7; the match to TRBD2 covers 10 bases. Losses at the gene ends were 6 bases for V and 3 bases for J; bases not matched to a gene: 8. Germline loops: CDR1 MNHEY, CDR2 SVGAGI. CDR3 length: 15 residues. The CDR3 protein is CASRGGTSVRYEQYF. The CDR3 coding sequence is TGTGCCAGCAGAGGGGGGACTAGCGTCCGCTACGAGCAGTACTTC.

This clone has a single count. The CDR3 loop is CASSSRGGSDTQYF. As DNA, the CDR3 is TGTGCCAGCAGTTCCCGGGGGGGCTCGGATACGCAGTATTTT. The V and J genes are TRBV27 and TRBJ2-3, with 8 bases matching TRBD2. Germline trimming cut 4 bases from V and 6 bases from J; bases unmatched to any gene: 6. The CDR3 covers 14 residues. Germline V gene sequence: CDR1 MNHEY, CDR2 SMNVEV (reference sequence).

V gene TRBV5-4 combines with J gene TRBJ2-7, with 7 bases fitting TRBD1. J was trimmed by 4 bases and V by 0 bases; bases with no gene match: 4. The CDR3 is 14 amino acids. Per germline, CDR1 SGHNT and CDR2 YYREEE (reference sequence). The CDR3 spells CASSLEGARYEQYF. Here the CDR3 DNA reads TGTGCCAGCAGCTTGGAGGGGGCTAGGTACGAGCAGTACTTC.